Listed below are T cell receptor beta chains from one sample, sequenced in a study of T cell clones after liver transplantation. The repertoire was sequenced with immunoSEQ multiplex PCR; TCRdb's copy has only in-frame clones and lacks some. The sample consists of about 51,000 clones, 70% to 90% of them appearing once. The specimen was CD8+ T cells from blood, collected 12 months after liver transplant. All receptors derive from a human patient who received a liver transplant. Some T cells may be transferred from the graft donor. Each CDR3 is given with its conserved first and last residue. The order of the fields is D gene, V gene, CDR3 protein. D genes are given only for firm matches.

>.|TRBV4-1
CASSQAEGPKAWFF
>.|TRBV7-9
CASSPVRGGNTEAFF
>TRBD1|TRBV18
CASSLRQGTFDEQYF
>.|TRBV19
CASSISSGTLGNQPQHF
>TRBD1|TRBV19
CASSRGGSFQETQYF
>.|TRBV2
CASSEGLASDGPSTDTQYF
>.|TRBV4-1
CASSQDQGASTDTQYF
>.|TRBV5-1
CASTPRAPSLLTMNGYTF
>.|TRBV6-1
CASSEWANQPQHF
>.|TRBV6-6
CASSSNRVWNTEAFF